Each of the 19 T cell receptor beta chains below was sequenced from the same sample in a study of T cell responses to AZD1222 COVID-19 vaccine. The protocol was immunoSEQ multiplex PCR, while the TCRdb copy is restricted to in-frame clones and leaves out a portion. The repertoire consists of 90,000 to 150,000 clones, with approximately 90% occurring once and the leading ten covering 8.4%. The material sequenced was peripheral blood, taken on day 0 of AZD1222 vaccination. The source of these receptors is an adult in good health.

The chain is built from TRBV4-2 and TRBJ1-4; unclear D gene. CDR3 length equals 13 residues. CDR1 and CDR2 from the germline V gene are LGHNA and YNFKEQ. The V end lost 0 bases, the J end lost 10 bases, and 9 bases lay between the germline ends. CDR3 loop: CASSQDRAGKLFF. The CDR3 DNA reads TGTGCCAGCAGCCAAGATCGAGCCGGAAAACTGTTTTTT.

The rearrangement uses TRBV19 and TRBJ1-1; the D gene is possibly TRBD1 (5 bases). Trimming took off 7 bases at V and 1 base at J, with 10 bases between the two ends. Germline loops: CDR1 LNHDA, CDR2 SQIVND (reference sequence). The CDR3 runs to 13 residues. The CDR3 is CASNPGQNTEAFF. DNA of the CDR3: TGTGCCAGTAACCCTGGACAGAACACTGAAGCTTTCTTT.

In this sample, this clone turned up once. The V gene is TRBV5-1, the J gene TRBJ1-1, with TRBD1 matching 8 bases. V lost 6 bases, J lost 1 base, and 8 bases stayed unmatched. There are 15 residues in the CDR3. Germline V lookup: CDR1 SGHRS, CDR2 YFSETQ. This CDR3 is CASTKLQGGNTEAFF. In DNA form, the CDR3 reads TGCGCCAGCACCAAATTACAGGGGGGGAACACTGAAGCTTTCTTT.

The count of this clone is one. The genes are TRBV5-5 and TRBJ2-3; possibly TRBD1 for D (6 bases). The CDR3 covers 14 residues. The germline V gene has CDR1 SGHKS and CDR2 YYEKEE (reference sequence). Trimming took off 2 bases at V and 2 bases at J, with 9 bases between the two ends. CDR3 residues: CASSLTGLTDTQYF. The CDR3 DNA is TGTGCCAGCAGCTTAACAGGGCTCACAGATACGCAGTATTTT.

The chain combines TRBV29-1 with TRBJ2-3; tentative D call: TRBD2 (6 bases). V was shortened by 7 bases and J by 0 bases, with 11 bases between the two germline ends. There are 13 residues in the CDR3. The germline gives CDR1 SQVTM, CDR2 ANQGSEA. CDR3 nucleotide sequence: TGCAGCGGCGGGACTCTTAGCACAGATACGCAGTATTTT. This sequence encodes CSGGTLSTDTQYF.

The chain carries TRBV28 and TRBJ1-6; the D gene is possibly TRBD1 (5 bases). The CDR3 is 16 amino acids. CDR1 MDHEN and CDR2 SYDVKM come from the germline V gene. V lost 5 bases and J 7 bases, leaving 18 bases between the germline ends. The CDR3 here is CASSPPSGQSNSPLHF. The CDR3 nucleotides are TGTGCCAGCAGTCCCCCCTCGGGGCAGTCCAATTCACCCCTCCACTTT.

The chain combines TRBV15 with TRBJ1-2; 9 positions match TRBD1. CDR1 and CDR2 (germline): LNHNV, YYDKDF (reference sequence). The length of the CDR3 is 16 residues. With V trimmed by 0 bases and J by 4 bases, 6 bases remained unmatched. The CDR3 DNA follows: TGTGCCACCAGCAGAGATCCCACAGGGGGCTTCTATGGCTACACCTTC. As protein: CATSRDPTGGFYGYTF.

The chain joins TRBV7-8 to TRBJ2-1; 10 bases map to TRBD2. The V gene end was trimmed by 3 bases and the J gene end by 5 bases; junction bases not matched to a gene: 10. Germline CDR1 is SGHVS and CDR2 is FQNEAQ. The length of the CDR3 is 17 residues. The CDR3 DNA is TGTGCCAGCAGCTTCTTGCCCGGACTAGCGGATCACAATGAGCAGTTCTTC. Its translation: CASSFLPGLADHNEQFF.

The V gene is TRBV18, the J gene TRBJ1-3, with TRBD1 matching over 8 bases. With V trimmed by 2 bases and J by 8 bases, 5 bases remained unmatched. The CDR3 runs 14 residues. Germline values: CDR1 KGHSH, CDR2 LQKENI. The CDR3 spells CASSPSRGRDTIYF. CDR3 in DNA: TGTGCCAGCTCACCATCCAGGGGGCGGGACACCATATATTTT.

V and J are TRBV5-1 and TRBJ1-1, with a possible D match to TRBD1 (5 bases). CDR1 and CDR2 (germline): SGHRS, YFSETQ. V dropped 5 bases and J dropped 4 bases, with 12 bases sitting between them. The CDR3 is made up of 13 amino acids. Here the CDR3 reads CASSPLGGTEAFF. CDR3 sequence (DNA): TGCGCCAGCAGTCCCCTCGGGGGCACTGAAGCTTTCTTT.

The chain employs TRBV30 and TRBJ1-4; D remains unclear. Germline V CDR1 and CDR2: GTSNPN, SVGIG (reference sequence). The CDR3 is made up of 13 amino acids. V dropped 7 bases and J dropped 8 bases, with 17 bases sitting between them. The CDR3 is CASGTRGGEKLFF. The CDR3 DNA follows: TGTGCCTCGGGCACTCGGGGAGGCGAAAAACTGTTTTTT. Combining the CDR3 with reference TRBV30 and TRBJ1-4 gives the whole variable domain SQTIHQWPATLVQPVGSPLSLECTVEGTSNPNLYWYRQAAGRGLQLLFYSVGIGQISSEVPQNLSASRPQDRQFILSSKKLLLSDSGFYLCASGTRGGEKLFFGSGTQLSVL.

The chain couples TRBV7-9 to TRBJ1-1; D uncertain. The length of the CDR3 is 14 residues. The V and J ends lost 1 base and 1 base respectively, with 7 bases between them. CDR1 SEHNR and CDR2 FQNEAQ come from the germline V gene (reference sequence). CDR3 residues: CASSLDSWNTEAFF. Written as DNA, the CDR3 is TGTGCCAGCAGCTTAGACAGCTGGAACACTGAAGCTTTCTTT.

The chain has TRBV5-4 and TRBJ2-1; a possible D gene is TRBD2 (5 bases). V shed 1 base and J shed 0 bases, with 11 bases lying between them. CDR1 is SGHNT, CDR2 YYREEE, per germline (reference sequence). This CDR3 has 16 amino acids. The CDR3 here is CASSLYILASYNEQFF. CDR3 nucleotide sequence: TGTGCCAGCAGCTTGTATATCCTAGCCTCCTACAATGAGCAGTTCTTC.

The V gene is TRBV29-1, the J gene TRBJ1-1; unclear D gene. Trimming took off 4 bases at V and 2 bases at J, with 5 bases between the two ends. The CDR3 runs 11 residues. Germline lookup yields CDR1 SQVTM and CDR2 ANQGSEA. The CDR3 sequence: CSVVQNTEAFF. CDR3 in DNA: TGCAGCGTTGTACAAAACACTGAAGCTTTCTTT.

V and J are TRBV7-8 and TRBJ2-2, with 10 bases lining up with TRBD2. Germline CDR1 and CDR2: SGHVS and FQNEAQ. With 3 bases clipped from V and 1 base from J, the junction kept 2 bases outside the gene matches. CDR3 size: 16 residues. The CDR3 reads CASSFGLAVNTGELFF. CDR3 nucleotides: TGTGCCAGCAGCTTTGGACTAGCGGTGAACACCGGGGAGCTGTTTTTT.

This clone came up a few times. This chain links TRBV28 with TRBJ1-5; D remains unclear. This CDR3 has 16 residues. V was trimmed by 8 bases and J by 4 bases, leaving 21 bases between them. CDR1 and CDR2 (germline): MDHEN, SYDVKM. CDR3 region: CASSKLGPQSNQPQHF. For the CDR3, the DNA is TGTGCCAGCTCTAAGTTAGGACCTCAATCAAATCAGCCCCAGCATTTT.

This clone was detected once. The chain combines TRBV7-3 with TRBJ1-2, with a tentative D call TRBD1 (6 bases). The germline V and J ends were trimmed by 4 bases and 0 bases, with 15 bases remaining between them. The CDR3 is 16 residues long. The germline V gene encodes CDR1 SGHTA and CDR2 FQGTGA. As DNA, the CDR3 is TGTGCCAGCAGCTCCGTTGGGGGCCCCACTAACTATGGCTACACCTTC. It yields the protein CASSSVGGPTNYGYTF.

This chain uses TRBV18 with TRBJ2-1; 7 positions match TRBD2. Germline CDR1 and CDR2: KGHSH and LQKENI. CDR3 length: 13 amino acids. V was pared by 3 bases and J by 12 bases, with 8 bases of the junction left unmatched. CDR3: CASSPQEIAGQFF. The DNA for the CDR3 is TGTGCCAGCTCACCTCAGGAGATAGCGGGGCAGTTCTTC. The variable domain in full, completed from reference TRBV18 and TRBJ2-1, reads NAGVMQNPRHLVRRRGQEARLRCSPMKGHSHVYWYRQLPEEGLKFMVYLQKENIIDESGMPKERFSAEFPKEGPSILRIQQVVRGDSAAYFCASSPQEIAGQFFGPGTRLTVL.

This chain links TRBV2 with TRBJ2-1; D uncertain. Germline V gene data show CDR1 as SNHLY and CDR2 as FYNNEI. The CDR3 loop spans 11 amino acids. The V end lost 4 bases, the J end lost 9 bases, and 7 bases lay between the germline ends. The CDR3: CASSVAGEQFF. The CDR3 bases are TGTGCCAGCAGTGTGGCAGGTGAGCAGTTCTTC.